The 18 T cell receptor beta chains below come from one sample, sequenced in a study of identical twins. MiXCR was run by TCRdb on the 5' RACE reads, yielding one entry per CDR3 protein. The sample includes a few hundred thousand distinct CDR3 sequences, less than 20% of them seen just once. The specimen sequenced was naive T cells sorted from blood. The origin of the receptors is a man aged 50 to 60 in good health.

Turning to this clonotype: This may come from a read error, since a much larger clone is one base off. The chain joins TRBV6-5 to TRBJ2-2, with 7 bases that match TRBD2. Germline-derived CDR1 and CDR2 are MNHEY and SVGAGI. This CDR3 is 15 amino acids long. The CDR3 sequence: CASSYGGVNSGELFF. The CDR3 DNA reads TGTGCCAGCAGTTACGGGGGGGTGAACTCCGGGGAGCTGTTTTTT.

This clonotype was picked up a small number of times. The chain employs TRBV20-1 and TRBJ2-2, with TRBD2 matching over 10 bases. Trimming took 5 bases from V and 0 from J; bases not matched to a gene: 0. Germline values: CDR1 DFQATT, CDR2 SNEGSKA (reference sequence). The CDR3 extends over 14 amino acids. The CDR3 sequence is CSALAGANTGELFF. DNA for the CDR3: TGCAGTGCTCTAGCGGGAGCGAACACCGGGGAGCTGTTTTTT.

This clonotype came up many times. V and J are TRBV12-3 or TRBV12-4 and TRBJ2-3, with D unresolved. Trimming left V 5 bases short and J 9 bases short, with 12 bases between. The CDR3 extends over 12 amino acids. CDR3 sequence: CASSLTLGTQYF. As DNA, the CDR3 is TGTGCCAGCAGTCTCACCCTCGGGACGCAGTATTTT.

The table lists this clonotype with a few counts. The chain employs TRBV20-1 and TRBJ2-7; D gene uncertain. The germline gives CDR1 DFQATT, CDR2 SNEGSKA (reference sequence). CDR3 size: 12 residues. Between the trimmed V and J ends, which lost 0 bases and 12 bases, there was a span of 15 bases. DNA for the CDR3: TGCAGTGCTAGAGATCGAGGAAACGGGCTGTACTTC. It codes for CSARDRGNGLYF.

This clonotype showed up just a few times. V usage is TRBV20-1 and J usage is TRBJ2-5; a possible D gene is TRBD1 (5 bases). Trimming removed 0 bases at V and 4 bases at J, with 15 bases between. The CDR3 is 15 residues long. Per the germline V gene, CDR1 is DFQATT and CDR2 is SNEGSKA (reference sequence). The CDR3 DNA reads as TGCAGTGCTAGAGATCGGCTCAGGGTGGTAGAGACCCAGTACTTC. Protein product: CSARDRLRVVETQYF.

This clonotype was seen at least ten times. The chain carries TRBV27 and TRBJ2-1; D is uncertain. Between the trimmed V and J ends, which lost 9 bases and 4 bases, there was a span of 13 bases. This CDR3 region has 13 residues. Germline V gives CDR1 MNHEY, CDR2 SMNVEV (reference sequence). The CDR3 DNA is TGTGCCAGTCAGAGAGGCAGGTACAATGAGCAGTTCTTC. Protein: CASQRGRYNEQFF.

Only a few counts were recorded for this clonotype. The CDR3 region has the DNA TGTGCCAGCAGCCCTAGCGGGGGGCCTAGTGAGCAGTACTTC. It is translated as CASSPSGGPSEQYF. The V gene is TRBV27, the J gene TRBJ2-7, with 11 bases lining up with TRBD2. Per the germline V gene, CDR1 is MNHEY and CDR2 is SMNVEV (reference sequence). There are 14 residues in the CDR3. Unmatched junction bases numbered 8, after V lost 6 bases and J lost 7 bases.

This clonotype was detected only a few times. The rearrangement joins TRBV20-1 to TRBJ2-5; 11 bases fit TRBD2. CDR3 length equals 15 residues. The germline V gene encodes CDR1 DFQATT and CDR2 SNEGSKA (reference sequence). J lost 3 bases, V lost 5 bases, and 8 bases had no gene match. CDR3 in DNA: TGCAGTGCTCTCGGGACTAGCGGATTTAAAGAGACCCAGTACTTC. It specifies CSALGTSGFKETQYF.

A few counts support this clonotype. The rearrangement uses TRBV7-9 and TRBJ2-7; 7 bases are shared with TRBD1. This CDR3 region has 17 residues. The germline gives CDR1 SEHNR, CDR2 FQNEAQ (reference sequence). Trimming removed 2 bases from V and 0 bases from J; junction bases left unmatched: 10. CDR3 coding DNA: TGTGCCAGCAGCTTATCTAAGACGGGACAGCACTCCTACGAGCAGTACTTC. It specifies CASSLSKTGQHSYEQYF.

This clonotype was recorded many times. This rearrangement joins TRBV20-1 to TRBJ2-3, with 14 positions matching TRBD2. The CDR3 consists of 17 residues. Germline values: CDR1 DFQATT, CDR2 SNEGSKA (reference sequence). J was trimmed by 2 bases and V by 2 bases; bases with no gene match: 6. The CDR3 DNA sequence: TGCAGTGCTAGAAGACTAGCGGGGGGGCCTGACACAGATACGCAGTATTTT. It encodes CSARRLAGGPDTDTQYF.

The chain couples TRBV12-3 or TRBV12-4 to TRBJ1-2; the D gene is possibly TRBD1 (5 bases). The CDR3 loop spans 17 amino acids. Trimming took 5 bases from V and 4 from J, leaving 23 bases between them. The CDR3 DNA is TGTGCCAGCAGTCCCTATATCTCACATGGGGGGATCTATGGCTACACCTTC. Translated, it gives CASSPYISHGGIYGYTF.

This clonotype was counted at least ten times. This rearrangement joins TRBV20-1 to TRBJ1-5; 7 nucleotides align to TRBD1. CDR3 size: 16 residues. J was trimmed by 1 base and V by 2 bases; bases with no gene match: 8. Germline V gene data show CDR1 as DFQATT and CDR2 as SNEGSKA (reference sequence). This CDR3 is CSARSDSRGSNQPQHF. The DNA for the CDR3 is TGCAGTGCTAGATCGGACAGCAGGGGGAGCAATCAGCCCCAGCATTTT.

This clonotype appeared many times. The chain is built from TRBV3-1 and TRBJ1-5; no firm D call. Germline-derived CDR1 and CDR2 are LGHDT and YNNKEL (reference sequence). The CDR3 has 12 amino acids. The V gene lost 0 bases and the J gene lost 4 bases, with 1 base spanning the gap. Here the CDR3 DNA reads TGTGCCAGCAGCCAAGAGAATCAGCCCCAGCATTTT. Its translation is CASSQENQPQHF.

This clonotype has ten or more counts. CDR3 bases: TGTGCCACCAGTCGGGGGTTACTCACAGATACGCAGTATTTT. Translated, it gives CATSRGLLTDTQYF. The V gene is TRBV24-1, the J gene TRBJ2-3; TRBD2 is a possible D gene (6 bases). Germline V lookup: CDR1 KGHDR, CDR2 SFDVKD. V dropped 6 bases and J dropped 2 bases, with 11 bases sitting between them. This CDR3 contains 14 residues.

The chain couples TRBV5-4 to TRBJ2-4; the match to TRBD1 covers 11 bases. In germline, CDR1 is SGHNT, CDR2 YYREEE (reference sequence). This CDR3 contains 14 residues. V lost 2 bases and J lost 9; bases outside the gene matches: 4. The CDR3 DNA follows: TGTGCCAGCAGCTTCCGGGACAGGGGGTCCATTCAGTACTTC. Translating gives CASSFRDRGSIQYF.

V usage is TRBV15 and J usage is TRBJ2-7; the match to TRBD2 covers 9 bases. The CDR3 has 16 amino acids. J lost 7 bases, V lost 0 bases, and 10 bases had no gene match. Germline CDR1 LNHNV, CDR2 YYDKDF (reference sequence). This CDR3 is CATSRDLIAGAGEQYF. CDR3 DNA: TGTGCCACCAGCAGAGATCTGATAGCGGGAGCGGGGGAGCAGTACTTC.

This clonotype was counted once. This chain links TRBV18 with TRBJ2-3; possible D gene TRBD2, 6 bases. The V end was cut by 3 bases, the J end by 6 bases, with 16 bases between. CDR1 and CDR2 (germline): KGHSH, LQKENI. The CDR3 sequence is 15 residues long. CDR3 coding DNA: TGTGCCAGCTCACCTGGACGGGGGACGCGGGATACGCAGTATTTT. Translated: CASSPGRGTRDTQYF.

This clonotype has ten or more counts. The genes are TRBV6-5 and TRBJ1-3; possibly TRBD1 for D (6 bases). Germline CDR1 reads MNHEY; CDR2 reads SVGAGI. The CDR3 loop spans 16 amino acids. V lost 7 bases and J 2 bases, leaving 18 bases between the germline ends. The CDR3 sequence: CASTSLAGAPGNTIYF. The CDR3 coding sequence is TGTGCCAGCACTTCGCTTGCGGGGGCTCCTGGAAACACCATATATTTT.